This is a list of T cell receptor beta chains from one sample in a study of T cells in Graves' hyperthyroidism and ophthalmopathy. TCRdb analysed the multiplex PCR reads with MiXCR anew, one entry per CDR3 protein. The sample has about 590,000 distinct CDR3 sequences; 15% to 19% are singletons. Sample: blood. Receptor source: a woman aged 25 to 39 with Graves' hyperthyroidism. CDR3s include the opening cysteine and the closing phenylalanine or tryptophan. A D gene is named only where the DNA matches it firmly. Clone size reads once, few, many, or a class if the clone is expanded.

TRBV20-1	few	.	TRBJ1-2	CSARTGLNYGYTF	TGCAGTGCTAGAACAGGCCTCAACTATGGCTACACCTTC
TRBV9	many	TRBD1	TRBJ2-7	CASSVGQGAGEQYF	TGTGCCAGCAGCGTAGGGCAGGGGGCAGGCGAGCAGTACTTC
TRBV11-2	many	.	TRBJ2-3	CASSQQPSDTQYF	TGTGCCAGCAGCCAACAGCCTTCAGATACGCAGTATTTT
TRBV5-6	many	.	TRBJ2-7	CASSLGRTTYEQYF	TGTGCCAGCAGCTTGGGACGGACAACCTACGAGCAGTACTTC
TRBV6-2/TRBV6-3	few	TRBD1	TRBJ1-1	CASSYQGGLEAFF	TGTGCCAGCAGTTACCAGGGGGGTCTTGAAGCTTTCTTT
TRBV7-9	few	TRBD2	TRBJ2-7	CASSFGLAGFEQYF	TGTGCCAGCAGCTTTGGACTAGCGGGCTTCGAGCAGTACTTC
TRBV3-1	many	.	TRBJ1-6	CASSQWEGKDSPLHF	TGTGCCAGCAGCCAATGGGAGGGAAAGGATTCACCCCTCCACTTT
TRBV7-8	many	.	TRBJ1-5	CASSFSNQPQHF	TGTGCCAGCAGCTTTAGCAATCAGCCCCAGCATTTT
TRBV7-2	many	.	TRBJ2-1	CASTPGGRWANEQFF	TGTGCCAGCACCCCAGGAGGGAGATGGGCTAATGAGCAGTTCTTC
TRBV6-2/TRBV6-3	many	.	TRBJ2-5	CASSYVAETQYF	TGTGCCAGCAGTTACGTCGCGGAGACCCAGTACTTC
TRBV5-1	many	.	TRBJ2-1	CASSHTSSSYNEQFF	TGCGCCAGCAGCCATACTAGTTCCTCCTACAATGAGCAGTTCTTC